The source of this T cell receptor beta chain is a study of prognosis after radiotherapy for stage I lung cancer. This CDR3 contains 14 residues. V dropped 3 bases and J dropped 2 bases, with 10 bases sitting between them. The V gene's germline CDR1 is MGHRA and CDR2 YSYEKL. There are many counts of this clonotype. Amplification of TCR beta CDR3 from genomic DNA used two-round multiplex PCR. Gene-specific primers for each TRBV and TRBJ gene drove first-round PCR. TCRdb used MiXCR to reprocess the multiplex PCR reads, holding one entry per CDR3 protein. The sample includes tens of thousands of distinct CDR3 sequences, about half of them seen just once.

The V call is TRBV4-1, the J call TRBJ1-1, with unresolved D. Source: PBMCs, taken before or after stereotactic body radiation therapy (not recorded which). This clonotype originated in a donor over 45 with non-small cell lung cancer. CDR3 protein: CASSQLGLNTEAFF. The DNA for the CDR3 is TGCGCCAGCAGCCAGCTAGGACTCAACACTGAAGCTTTCTTT.